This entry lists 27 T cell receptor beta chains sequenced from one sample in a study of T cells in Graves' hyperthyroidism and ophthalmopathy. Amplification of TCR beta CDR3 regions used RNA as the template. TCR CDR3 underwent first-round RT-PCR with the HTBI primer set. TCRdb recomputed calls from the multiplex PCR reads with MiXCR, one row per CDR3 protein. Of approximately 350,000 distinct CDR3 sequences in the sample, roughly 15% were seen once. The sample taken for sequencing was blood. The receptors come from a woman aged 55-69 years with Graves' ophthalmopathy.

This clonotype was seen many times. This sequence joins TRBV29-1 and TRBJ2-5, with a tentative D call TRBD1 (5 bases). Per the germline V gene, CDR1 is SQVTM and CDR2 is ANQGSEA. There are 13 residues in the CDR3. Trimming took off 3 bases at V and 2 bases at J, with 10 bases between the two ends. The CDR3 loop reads CSVERRTQETQYF. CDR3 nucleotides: TGCAGCGTTGAGAGACGGACACAAGAGACCCAGTACTTC.

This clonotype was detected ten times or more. Written as DNA, the CDR3 is TGTGCCAGCAGCATTCGGACTAGCGGCCAAGAGACCCAGTACTTC. This sequence encodes CASSIRTSGQETQYF. V gene TRBV7-2 combines with J gene TRBJ2-5, with 10 nucleotides matching TRBD2. Trimming cost V 5 bases and J 1 base; bases outside gene matches: 4. CDR3 length: 15 residues. The V gene's germline CDR1 is SGHTA and CDR2 FQGNSA.

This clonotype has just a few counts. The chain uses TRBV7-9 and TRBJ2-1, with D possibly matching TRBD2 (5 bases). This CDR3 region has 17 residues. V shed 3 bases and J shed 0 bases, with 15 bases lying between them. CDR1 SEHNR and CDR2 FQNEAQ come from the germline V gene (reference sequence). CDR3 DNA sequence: TGTGCCAGCAGCTTTTCGTCGCGACTAAGCTCCTACAATGAGCAGTTCTTC. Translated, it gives CASSFSSRLSSYNEQFF.

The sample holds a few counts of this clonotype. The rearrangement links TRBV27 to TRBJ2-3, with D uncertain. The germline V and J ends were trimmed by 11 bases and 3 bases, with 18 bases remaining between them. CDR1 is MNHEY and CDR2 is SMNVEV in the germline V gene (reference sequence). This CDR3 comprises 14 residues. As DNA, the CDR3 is TGTGCCTCCTCCCCGGGCTCTGGGACAGATACGCAGTATTTT. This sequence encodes CASSPGSGTDTQYF.

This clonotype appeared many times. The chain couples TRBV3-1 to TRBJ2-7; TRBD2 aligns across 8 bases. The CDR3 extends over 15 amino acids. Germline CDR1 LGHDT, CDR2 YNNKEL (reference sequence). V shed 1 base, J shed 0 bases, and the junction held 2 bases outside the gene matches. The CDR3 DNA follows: TGTGCCAGCAGCCAAGCGGGAGGGAGCTCCTACGAGCAGTACTTC. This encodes CASSQAGGSSYEQYF.

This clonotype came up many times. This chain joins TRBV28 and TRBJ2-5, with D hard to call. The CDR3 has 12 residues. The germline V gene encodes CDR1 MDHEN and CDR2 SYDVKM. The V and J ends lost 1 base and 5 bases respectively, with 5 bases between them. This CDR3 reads CASSLFGETQYF. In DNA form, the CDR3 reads TGTGCCAGCAGTTTATTTGGGGAGACCCAGTACTTC.

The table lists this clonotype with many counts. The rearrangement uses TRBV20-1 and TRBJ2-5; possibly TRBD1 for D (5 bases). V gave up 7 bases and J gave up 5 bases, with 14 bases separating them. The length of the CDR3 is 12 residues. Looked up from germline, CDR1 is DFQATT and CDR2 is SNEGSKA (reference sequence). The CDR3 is CSEAGPSETQYF. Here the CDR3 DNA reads TGCAGTGAGGCAGGGCCCTCGGAGACCCAGTACTTC.

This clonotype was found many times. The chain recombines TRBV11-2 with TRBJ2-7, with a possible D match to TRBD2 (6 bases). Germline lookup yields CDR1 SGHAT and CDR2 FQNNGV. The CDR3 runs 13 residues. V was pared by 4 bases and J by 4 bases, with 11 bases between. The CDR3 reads CASSSGVGYEQYF. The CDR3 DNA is TGTGCCAGCAGCTCGGGGGTTGGGTACGAGCAGTACTTC.

The CDR3 region has the DNA TGTGCCAGCAGCCATCGGGGGGCCACCGGGGAGCTGTTTTTT. Translation: CASSHRGATGELFF. The chain links TRBV3-1 to TRBJ2-2, with D possibly being TRBD2 (7 bases). V was trimmed by 3 bases and J by 4 bases, leaving 9 bases between them. Germline V gives CDR1 LGHDT, CDR2 YNNKEL (reference sequence). The CDR3 is made up of 14 amino acids.

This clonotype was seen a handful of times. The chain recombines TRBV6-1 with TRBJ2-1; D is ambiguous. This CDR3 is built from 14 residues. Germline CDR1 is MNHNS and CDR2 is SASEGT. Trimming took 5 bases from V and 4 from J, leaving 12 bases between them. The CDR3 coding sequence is TGTGCCAGCAGTTCCGGCAAGTCATACAATGAGCAGTTCTTC. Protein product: CASSSGKSYNEQFF.

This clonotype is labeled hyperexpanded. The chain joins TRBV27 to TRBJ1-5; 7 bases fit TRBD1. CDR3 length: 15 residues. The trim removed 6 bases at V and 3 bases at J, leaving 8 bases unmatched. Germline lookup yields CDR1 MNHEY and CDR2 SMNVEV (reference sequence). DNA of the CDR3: TGTGCCAGCAGCCGCAGGGGGGGGGACAATCAGCCCCAGCATTTT. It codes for CASSRRGGDNQPQHF.

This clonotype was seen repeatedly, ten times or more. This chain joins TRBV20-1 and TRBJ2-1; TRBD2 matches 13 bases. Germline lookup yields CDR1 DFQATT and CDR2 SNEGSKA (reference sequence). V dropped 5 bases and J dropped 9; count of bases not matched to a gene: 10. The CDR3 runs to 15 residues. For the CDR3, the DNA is TGCAGTGCTTCCAGCGGGACTAGCGGGATCAGTGAGCAGTTCTTC. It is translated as CSASSGTSGISEQFF.

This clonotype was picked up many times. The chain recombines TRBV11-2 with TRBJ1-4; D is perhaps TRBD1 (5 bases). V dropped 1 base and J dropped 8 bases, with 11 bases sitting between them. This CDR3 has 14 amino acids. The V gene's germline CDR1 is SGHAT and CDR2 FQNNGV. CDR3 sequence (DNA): TGTGCCAGCAGCTTAGTCGGCAGGGCGGAAAAACTGTTTTTT. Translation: CASSLVGRAEKLFF.

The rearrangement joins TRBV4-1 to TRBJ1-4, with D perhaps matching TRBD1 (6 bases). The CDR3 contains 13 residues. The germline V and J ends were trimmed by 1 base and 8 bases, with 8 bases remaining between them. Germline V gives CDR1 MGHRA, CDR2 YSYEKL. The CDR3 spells CASSQAGTEKLFF. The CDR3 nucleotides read TGCGCCAGCAGCCAAGCGGGGACAGAAAAACTGTTTTTT.

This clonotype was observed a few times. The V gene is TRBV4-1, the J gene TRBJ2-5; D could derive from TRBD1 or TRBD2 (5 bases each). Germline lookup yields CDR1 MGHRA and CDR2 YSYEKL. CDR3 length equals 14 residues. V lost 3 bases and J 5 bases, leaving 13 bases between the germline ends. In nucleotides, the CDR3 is TGCGCCAGCAGCCAGGGACCCCAAAGGGAGACCCAGTACTTC. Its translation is CASSQGPQRETQYF.

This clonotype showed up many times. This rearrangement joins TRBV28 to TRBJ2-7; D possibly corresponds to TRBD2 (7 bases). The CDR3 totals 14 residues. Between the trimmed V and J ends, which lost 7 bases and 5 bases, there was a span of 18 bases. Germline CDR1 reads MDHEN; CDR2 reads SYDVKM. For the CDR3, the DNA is TGTGCCAGCAACCTCGAGGGGGGGGGCCACGAGCAGTACTTC. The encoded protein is CASNLEGGGHEQYF. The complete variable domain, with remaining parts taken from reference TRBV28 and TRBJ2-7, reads DVKVTQSSRYLVKRTGEKVFLECVQDMDHENMFWYRQDPGLGLRLIYFSYDVKMKEKGDIPEGYSVSREKKERFSLILESASTNQTSMYLCASNLEGGGHEQYFGPGTRLTVT.

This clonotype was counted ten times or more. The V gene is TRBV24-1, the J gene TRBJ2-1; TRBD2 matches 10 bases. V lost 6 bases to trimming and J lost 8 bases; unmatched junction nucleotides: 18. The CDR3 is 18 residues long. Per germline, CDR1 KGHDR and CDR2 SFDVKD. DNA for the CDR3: TGTGCCACCAGTCCAACCGGTCGGAGACTAGCGGGTATGGATGAGCAGTTCTTC. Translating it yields CATSPTGRRLAGMDEQFF.

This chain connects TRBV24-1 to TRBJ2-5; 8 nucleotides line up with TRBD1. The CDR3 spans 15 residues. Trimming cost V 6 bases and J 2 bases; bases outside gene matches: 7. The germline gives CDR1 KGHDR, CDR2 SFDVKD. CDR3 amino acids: CATSKPGTGQETQYF. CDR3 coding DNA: TGTGCCACCAGTAAGCCCGGGACAGGACAAGAGACCCAGTACTTC.

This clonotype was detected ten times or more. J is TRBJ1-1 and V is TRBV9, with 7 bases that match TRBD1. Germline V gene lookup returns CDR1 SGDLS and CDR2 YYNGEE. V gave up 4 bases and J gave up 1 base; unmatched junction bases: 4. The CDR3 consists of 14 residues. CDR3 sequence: CASSKTGENTEAFF. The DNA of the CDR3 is TGTGCCAGCAGCAAAACAGGGGAGAACACTGAAGCTTTCTTT.

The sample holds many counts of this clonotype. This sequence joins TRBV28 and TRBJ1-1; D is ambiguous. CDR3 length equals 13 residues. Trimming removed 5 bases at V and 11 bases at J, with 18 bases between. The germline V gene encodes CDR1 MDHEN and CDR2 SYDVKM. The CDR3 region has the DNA TGTGCCAGCAGTCTCGAAACCCGAACTGGGGCTTTCTTT. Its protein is CASSLETRTGAFF.

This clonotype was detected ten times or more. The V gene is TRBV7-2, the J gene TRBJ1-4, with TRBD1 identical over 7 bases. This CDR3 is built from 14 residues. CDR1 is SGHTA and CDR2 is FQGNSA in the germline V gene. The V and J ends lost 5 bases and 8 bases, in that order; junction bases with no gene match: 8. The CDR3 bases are TGTGCCAGCAGCCCGACAGGGTGGGGAGAAAAACTGTTTTTT. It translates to CASSPTGWGEKLFF.

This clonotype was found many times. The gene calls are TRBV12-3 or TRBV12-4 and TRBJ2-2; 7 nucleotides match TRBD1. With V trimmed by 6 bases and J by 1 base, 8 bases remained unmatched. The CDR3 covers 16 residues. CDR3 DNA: TGTGCCAGCAGCTTGACAGGGTCTGGGAACACCGGGGAGCTGTTTTTT. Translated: CASSLTGSGNTGELFF.

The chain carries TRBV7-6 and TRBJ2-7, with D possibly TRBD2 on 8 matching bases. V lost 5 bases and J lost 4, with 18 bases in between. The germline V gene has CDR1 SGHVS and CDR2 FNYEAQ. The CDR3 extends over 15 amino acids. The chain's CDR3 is CASSPNSGTVYEQYF. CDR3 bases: TGTGCCAGCAGCCCTAATAGCGGGACAGTTTACGAGCAGTACTTC.

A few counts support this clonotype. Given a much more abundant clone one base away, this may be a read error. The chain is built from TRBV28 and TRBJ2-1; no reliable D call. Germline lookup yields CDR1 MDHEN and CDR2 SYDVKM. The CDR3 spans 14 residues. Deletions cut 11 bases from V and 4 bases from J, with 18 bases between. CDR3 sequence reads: CAGIPANRYNEQFF. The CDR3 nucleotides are TGTGCCGGCATACCAGCGAATAGATACAATGAGCAGTTCTTC.

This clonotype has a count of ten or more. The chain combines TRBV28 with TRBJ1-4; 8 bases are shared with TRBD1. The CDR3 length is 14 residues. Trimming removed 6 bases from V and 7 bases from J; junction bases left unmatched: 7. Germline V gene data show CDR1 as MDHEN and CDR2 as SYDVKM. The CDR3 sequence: CASRVMTGAEKLFF. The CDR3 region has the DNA TGTGCCAGCAGAGTTATGACAGGGGCTGAAAAACTGTTTTTT.

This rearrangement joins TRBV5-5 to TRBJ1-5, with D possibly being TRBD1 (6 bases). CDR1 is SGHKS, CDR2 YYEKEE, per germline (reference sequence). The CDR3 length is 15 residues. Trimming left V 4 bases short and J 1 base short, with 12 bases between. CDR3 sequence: CASSVRGGSNQPQHF. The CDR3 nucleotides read TGTGCCAGCAGCGTAAGAGGGGGGAGCAATCAGCCCCAGCATTTT.

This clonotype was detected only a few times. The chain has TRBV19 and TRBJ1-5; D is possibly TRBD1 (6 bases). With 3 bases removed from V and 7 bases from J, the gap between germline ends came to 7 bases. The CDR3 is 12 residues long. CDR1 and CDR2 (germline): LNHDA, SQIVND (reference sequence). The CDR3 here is CASSIGGQPQHF. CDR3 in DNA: TGTGCCAGTAGTATTGGGGGCCAGCCCCAGCATTTT.